The 17 T cell receptor beta chains below all came from one sample that was sequenced in a study of T cells in women clearing cervical HPV infection. Profiling relied on immunoSEQ multiplex PCR, and the TCRdb table lists in-frame clones only, not all of them. The sample data list tens of thousands of clones. Sequencing was performed on blood buffy coat. The receptor source for this set is a woman aged 18 to 75 with a cervical HPV16 infection that either progressed to CIN3+ or cleared (not recorded which).

As regards this clone: The read ends 3 residues before the CDR3 terminus; that terminus is restored from the germline J gene. The chain links TRBV10-3 to TRBJ2-6, with a tentative D call TRBD1 (6 bases). The germline V gene has CDR1 ENHRY and CDR2 SYGVKD. The CDR3 totals 17 residues. Trimming pared 0 bases from V and 0 bases from J, leaving 9 bases between. CDR3: CAISESPTGSGANVLTF. The CDR3 DNA, read in part, is TGTGCCATCAGTGAGTCCCCGACAGGCTCTGGGGCCAACGTC.

In regard to this clone: The read ends 3 residues shy of where the CDR3 ends; the end is completed using the germline J gene. The V and J genes are TRBV30 and TRBJ2-2; tentatively, D is TRBD1 (6 bases). The CDR3 has 14 amino acids. The V gene's germline CDR1 is GTSNPN and CDR2 SVGIG (reference sequence). The covered CDR3 bases are TGTGCCTGGAGTCCTCCAGGACAGAATGAAAAG. It yields the protein CAWSPPGQNEK. The CDR3 as a whole reads CAWSPPGQNEKLFF.

On this clone itself: Sequencing ends 3 residues short of the CDR3 end; the germline J gene provides the rest. The chain carries TRBV7-2 and TRBJ1-6, with D unresolved. Trimming took 0 bases from V and 6 from J, leaving 6 bases between them. The germline V gene encodes CDR1 SGHTA and CDR2 FQGNSA. The CDR3 covers 14 residues. The CDR3 region is CASSLAGFNSPLHF. The DNA read from the CDR3 is TGTGCCAGCAGCTTAGCAGGTTTTAATTCACCC.

About this clone: The read terminates 3 residues before the CDR3 end, so the remaining end is supplied by the germline J gene. The chain employs TRBV7-7 and TRBJ2-3; 9 nucleotides align to TRBD2. The germline CDR1 and CDR2 sequences are SSHAT and FNYEAQ (reference sequence). This CDR3 is 16 amino acids long. The CDR3 spells CASSLGVAGAQETQYF. The CDR3 DNA, read in part, is TGTGCCAGCAGCTTAGGGGTAGCGGGGGCCCAAGAGACG.

Comments on this clone: One junction end does not reproduce the germline sequence, and a read error may be involved. With the read ending 3 residues before the CDR3 end, the germline J gene is used to fill in that end. The chain carries TRBV4-2 and TRBJ2-2; 9 bases agree with TRBD1. This CDR3 is built from 15 residues. CDR1 and CDR2 from the germline V gene are LGHNA and YNFKEQ. CDR3: CASSRDRVGTGELFF. The sequenced CDR3 bases are TGCGCCAGCAGCCGGGACAGGGTCGGCACCGGGGAG.

Concerning this clone: The read gets to within 3 residues of the CDR3 end, and the germline J gene fills in the rest. The chain combines TRBV7-7 with TRBJ1-6; 9 nucleotides agree with TRBD1. Germline V gives CDR1 SSHAT, CDR2 FNYEAQ (reference sequence). This CDR3 has 17 amino acids. The junction had 14 bases not matched to a gene; V was cut back by 5 bases and J by 9 bases. The sequenced CDR3 bases are TGTGCCAGCAGCGTCGGGGACAGGGCTGAAATAGGTTCACCC. Translating it yields CASSVGDRAEIGSP. The full CDR3 sequence reads CASSVGDRAEIGSPLHF.

On this clone: The CDR3 end is not reached by the read, which stops 3 residues before it; the germline J gene fills it in. J is TRBJ1-3 and V is TRBV19; D uncertain. CDR1 is LNHDA and CDR2 is SQIVND in the germline V gene (reference sequence). Trimming left V 0 bases short and J 0 bases short, with 3 bases between. This CDR3 region has 14 residues. CDR3 amino acids: CASSIDSSGNTIYF. Incomplete CDR3 DNA: TGTGCCAGTAGTATAGACAGCTCTGGAAACACC.

The CDR3 bases that were read are TGTGCCAGCAGGTCACAGGGGGCGCGGGAGACG. Protein: CASRSQGARET. The full CDR3 sequence reads CASRSQGARETQYF. J is TRBJ2-3 and V is TRBV2, with 9 bases matching TRBD1. The read comes to an end 3 residues before the CDR3 does, leaving the germline J gene to fill in the end. The CDR3 runs to 14 residues. The V gene's germline CDR1 is SNHLY and CDR2 FYNNEI.

With regard to this clone: The read halts 3 residues ahead of the CDR3 end, with the missing end drawn from the germline J gene. The V call is TRBV5-6, the J call TRBJ1-5, with TRBD1 as a possible D gene (6 bases). CDR1 is SGHDT, CDR2 YYEEEE, per germline. This CDR3 region has 14 residues. V lost 4 bases to trimming and J lost 4 bases, with 12 bases between them. CDR3 bases read: TGTGCCAGCAGCCCGACAGGAGTTAATCAGCCC. Translating it yields CASSPTGVNQP. In full, the CDR3 reads CASSPTGVNQPQHF.

Remarks on this clone: From the germline J gene comes the end of the CDR3, since the read stops 3 residues before it. The chain links TRBV12-3 or TRBV12-4 to TRBJ1-6; 7 bases are a match to TRBD1. This CDR3 is built from 14 residues. The J segment lost 7 bases and the V segment lost 2 bases, leaving 2 bases of the junction unmatched. This chain's CDR3 is CASSLRTGNSPLHF. The sequenced CDR3 bases are TGTGCCAGCAGTTTAAGGACAGGAAATTCACCC.

Concerning this clone: The read stops 3 residues short of the end of the CDR3; the missing end is completed from the germline J gene. J is TRBJ2-1 and V is TRBV2, with 9 bases lining up with TRBD2. The CDR3 spans 16 residues. CDR1 and CDR2 from the germline V gene are SNHLY and FYNNEI. Unmatched junction bases numbered 12, after V lost 7 bases and J lost 5 bases. CDR3 bases read: TGTGCCAGCACCCCCTTTAGCGGGGGCAAAGACAATGAG. Encoded protein: CASTPFSGGKDNE. The whole CDR3 reads CASTPFSGGKDNEQFF.

On this clone: The read finishes 3 residues shy of the CDR3 end, and the germline J gene is used to complete it. This chain uses TRBV19 with TRBJ2-3; 10 bases are a match to TRBD2. The CDR3 spans 17 residues. Germline loops: CDR1 LNHDA, CDR2 SQIVND (reference sequence). The CDR3 here is CASSPSAGGTTRGTQYF. The sequenced part of the CDR3 DNA is TGTGCCAGTAGTCCCTCAGCGGGGGGGACGACGAGGGGGACG.

To note about this clone: With the read ending 3 residues before the CDR3 end, the germline J gene is used to fill in that end. The J gene is TRBJ2-5, the V gene TRBV7-2, with 8 bases that match TRBD1. This CDR3 has 14 amino acids. The germline CDR1 and CDR2 sequences are SGHTA and FQGNSA. V lost 3 bases and J lost 3; bases outside the gene matches: 3. CDR3 sequence: CASSFNRGKETQYF. The part of the CDR3 DNA that was read is TGTGCCAGCAGCTTCAACAGGGGGAAAGAGACC. Supplemented by reference TRBV7-2 and TRBJ2-5, the full variable domain reads GAGVSQSPSNKVTEKGKDVELRCDPISGHTALYWYRQSLGQGLEFLIYFQGNSAPDKSGLPSDRFSAERTGGSVSTLTIQRTQQEDSAVYLCASSFNRGKETQYFGPGTRLLVL.

Details on this clone: The read ends 3 residues early relative to the CDR3; the germline J gene fills the gap. The V call is TRBV11-2, the J call TRBJ2-5, with TRBD2 matching over 7 bases. Germline loops: CDR1 SGHAT, CDR2 FQNNGV. CDR3 length: 14 residues. The V and J ends lost 4 bases and 2 bases, in that order; junction bases with no gene match: 4. CDR3 sequence: CASSYGTTQETQYF. Incomplete CDR3 DNA: TGTGCCAGCAGCTATGGGACTACGCAAGAGACC. Drawing the rest from reference TRBV11-2 and TRBJ2-5, the complete variable domain is EAGVAQSPRYKIIEKRQSVAFWCNPISGHATLYWYQQILGQGPKLLIQFQNNGVVDDSQLPKDRFSAERLKGVDSTLKIQPAKLEDSAVYLCASSYGTTQETQYFGPGTRLLVL.

Concerning this clone itself: The read gets to within 3 residues of the CDR3 end, and the germline J gene fills in the rest. The chain combines TRBV7-2 with TRBJ2-3; D not certain. The CDR3 covers 13 residues. Germline-derived CDR1 and CDR2 are SGHTA and FQGNSA. The sequenced CDR3 bases are TGTGCCAGCAGCTTAGGTAGCAATCAGCCG. This translates into CASSLGSNQP. The full CDR3 protein reads CASSLGSNQPQYF.

About this clone: The CDR3 end is not reached by the read, which stops 3 residues before it; the germline J gene fills it in. The chain employs TRBV7-2 and TRBJ2-3, with 8 bases fitting TRBD1. The CDR3 is 15 residues long. Germline V gives CDR1 SGHTA, CDR2 FQGNSA. The covered CDR3 bases are TGTGCCAGCAGCTTAGCATCAGGGGGCGGAGAGACG. It yields the protein CASSLASGGGET. The entire CDR3 reads CASSLASGGGETQYF.

Of note for this clone: The CDR3 extends 3 residues past the end of the read, so its final part is completed from the germline J gene. The rearrangement joins TRBV18 to TRBJ1-2; D not certain. The CDR3 length is 14 residues. Germline CDR1 is KGHSH and CDR2 is LQKENI. Partial CDR3 DNA: TGTGCCAGCGCCTATTTGGGCTCCTACAATGAC. Protein: CASAYLGSYND. The complete CDR3 reads CASAYLGSYNDYTF.